A single sample gave rise to the 6 T cell receptor beta chains below, sequenced in a study of T cells in Graves' hyperthyroidism and ophthalmopathy. Amplification of TCR beta CDR3 regions used RNA as the template. First-round RT-PCR with HTBI primers amplified the TCR CDR3 region. TCRdb itself ran the multiplex PCR reads through MiXCR, one entry per CDR3 protein. The sample records 300,000 to 450,000 distinct CDR3 sequences, about a fifth being singletons. Sequencing was carried out using blood. The source is a young man with Graves' ophthalmopathy.

This chain joins TRBV10-3 and TRBJ2-1; weak D call: TRBD2 (6 bases). CDR1 and CDR2 from the germline V gene are ENHRY and SYGVKD. V was trimmed by 4 bases and J by 1 base, leaving 14 bases between them. The CDR3 totals 16 residues. CDR3 amino acids: CAISGERAVSYNEQFF. Written as DNA, the CDR3 is TGTGCCATCAGTGGTGAGCGGGCGGTTTCCTACAATGAGCAGTTCTTC.

The chain uses TRBV2 and TRBJ1-1; no clear D gene. This CDR3 contains 13 residues. CDR1 and CDR2 (germline): SNHLY, FYNNEI. Trimming stripped 7 bases from V and 3 bases from J, with 12 bases between. In DNA form, the CDR3 reads TGTGCCAGCAATTGGGGAGGGTACACTGAAGCTTTCTTT. Translation gives CASNWGGYTEAFF.

This clonotype came up many times. The chain couples TRBV12-3 or TRBV12-4 to TRBJ2-7; D perhaps matches TRBD2 (5 bases). Trimming took 8 bases from V and 3 from J, leaving 11 bases between them. CDR3 length equals 12 residues. Here the CDR3 DNA reads TGTGCCAGCGGTGGGAGCGGCTACGAGCAGTACTTC. This sequence encodes CASGGSGYEQYF.

This clonotype was observed at least ten times. The genes are TRBV12-3 or TRBV12-4 and TRBJ2-1, with 7 positions matching TRBD2. The J segment lost 1 base and the V segment lost 7 bases, leaving 7 bases of the junction unmatched. This CDR3 region has 15 residues. CDR3 protein: CASKRRGGSYNEQFF. DNA of the CDR3: TGTGCCAGCAAGCGTCGCGGGGGATCCTACAATGAGCAGTTCTTC.

The V and J genes are TRBV6-1 and TRBJ1-2, with D possibly being TRBD1 (6 bases). This CDR3 region has 15 residues. The germline CDR1 and CDR2 sequences are MNHNS and SASEGT. The germline V and J ends were trimmed by 2 bases and 3 bases, with 13 bases remaining between them. DNA for the CDR3: TGTGCCAGCAGTGAATCTGCGGGGGGGCACTATGGCTACACCTTC. Protein: CASSESAGGHYGYTF.

The chain couples TRBV6-1 to TRBJ1-1, with a possible D match to TRBD1 (6 bases). Germline CDR1 and CDR2: MNHNS and SASEGT. V gave up 11 bases and J gave up 7 bases, with 17 bases separating them. The CDR3 sequence is 12 residues long. The DNA for the CDR3 is TGTGCCGTTCTACAGGGAGTTGGTGAAGCTTTCTTT. Its protein product is CAVLQGVGEAFF.